This note documents a single T cell receptor beta chain sequence. Its specificity is unknown. The V end was cut by 1 base, the J end by 5 bases, with 12 bases between. The germline V gene encodes CDR1 SGHAT and CDR2 FQNNGV. The CDR3 spans 15 residues. This record comes from a study of CD8+ T cells in alopecia areata. Findings of the study overall: Higher clonality was seen in lesional scalp than in normal scalp, especially in alopecia totalis/universalis.

The authors sorted CD4+ and CD8+ T cells from PBMCs. cDNA reverse transcribed from extracted RNA served as the sequencing template. TCRdb keeps only in-frame clones here, not all; method: immunoSEQ multiplex PCR. In the table there are some 150,000 clones, less than 75% of which are singletons. Material for sequencing was CD8+ T cells sorted from blood. V usage is TRBV11-2 and J usage is TRBJ1-5; D unresolved. The source of this sequence is a human donor in good health. Here the CDR3 reads CASSLGIRGHQPQHF. CDR3 sequence (DNA): TGTGCCAGCAGCTTAGGCATTCGAGGCCATCAGCCCCAGCATTTT.